Presented here are 29 T cell receptor beta chains from one specimen sequenced in a study of CD8 T cells in ankylosing spondylitis (dated by TCRdb to about 2017). The library came from 5' RACE. The data were produced on an Illumina HiSeq 2500. TCRdb cleaned the public reads at Q25 with fastp, built clones with MiXCR and kept in-frame beta chains. Each CDR3 protein gets just one entry, which takes the most common genes and DNA from the rows behind it. The sample table lists 230,000 or so distinct CDR3 sequences, under 20% of them with a count of one. The ten biggest clones cover approximately 33% of the sample. Material: blood, either unsorted or a sorted T cell fraction (not recorded which). Receptor source: a male donor with ankylosing spondylitis or in good health (not recorded which).

This clonotype was seen a few times. The chain is built from TRBV6-1 and TRBJ1-4; 7 bases agree with TRBD1. This CDR3 has 18 residues. The germline gives CDR1 MNHNS, CDR2 SASEGT. J gave up 4 bases and V 4 bases, and 15 bases lay outside the gene matches. CDR3 nucleotide sequence: TGTGCCAGCAGTGGACGACAGGGAAGCCCTCAGAGTAATGAAAAACTGTTTTTT. Its protein is CASSGRQGSPQSNEKLFF.

This chain connects TRBV4-2 to TRBJ2-7, with unresolved D. V was pared by 0 bases and J by 3 bases, with 9 bases between. Germline V gene sequence: CDR1 LGHNA, CDR2 YNFKEQ. This CDR3 is 14 amino acids long. CDR3: CASSQDHSDYEQYF. CDR3 coding DNA: TGTGCCAGCAGCCAAGATCACAGTGACTACGAGCAGTACTTC.

J is TRBJ2-3 and V is TRBV11-2; 10 bases map to TRBD2. Looked up from germline, CDR1 is SGHAT and CDR2 is FQNNGV. V dropped 6 bases and J dropped 3; count of bases not matched to a gene: 9. The CDR3 loop spans 16 amino acids. The CDR3 region is CASRGASGGGTDTQYF. CDR3 DNA sequence: TGTGCCAGCAGAGGAGCTAGCGGGGGAGGGACAGATACGCAGTATTTT.

This clonotype was recorded once. J is TRBJ2-7 and V is TRBV29-1, with D possibly being TRBD1 (5 bases). The CDR3 runs to 13 residues. Germline V gene sequence: CDR1 SQVTM, CDR2 ANQGSEA. Trimming took 3 bases from V and 0 from J, leaving 9 bases between them. The CDR3 coding sequence is TGCAGCGTTGAGGGGCCGACCTCCTACGAGCAGTACTTC. Protein: CSVEGPTSYEQYF.

The gene calls are TRBV5-6 and TRBJ2-2, with 9 bases matching TRBD2. J was trimmed by 3 bases and V by 0 bases; bases with no gene match: 6. This CDR3 is built from 17 residues. Germline V gene sequence: CDR1 SGHDT, CDR2 YYEEEE. The DNA for the CDR3 is TGTGCCAGCAGCTTGGGACTAGCGGTCGACTACACCGGGGAGCTGTTTTTT. This translates into CASSLGLAVDYTGELFF. Using reference TRBV5-6 and TRBJ2-2 for the parts outside the CDR3, the full variable domain is DAGVTQSPTHLIKTRGQQVTLRCSPKSGHDTVSWYQQALGQGPQFIFQYYEEEERQRGNFPDRFSGHQFPNYSSELNVNALLLGDSALYLCASSLGLAVDYTGELFFGEGSRLTVL.

This sequence joins TRBV10-3 and TRBJ2-1, with 7 bases identical to TRBD2. Germline values: CDR1 ENHRY, CDR2 SYGVKD. The CDR3 loop spans 15 amino acids. The junction had 9 bases not matched to a gene; V was cut back by 10 bases and J by 0 bases. The CDR3 reads CATGGAGSSYNEQFF. The DNA of the CDR3 is TGTGCCACCGGGGGAGCGGGAAGCTCCTACAATGAGCAGTTCTTC.

This clonotype has a count of ten or more. The chain employs TRBV7-9 and TRBJ2-5; D may be TRBD2 (6 bases). This CDR3 has 16 residues. V dropped 0 bases and J dropped 2 bases, with 13 bases sitting between them. Germline loops: CDR1 SEHNR, CDR2 FQNEAQ (reference sequence). DNA for the CDR3: TGTGCCAGCAGCTTAGCGGTTCGGGCGGGGCAAGAGACCCAGTACTTC. Residues: CASSLAVRAGQETQYF.

This clonotype was seen a handful of times. The V and J genes are TRBV6-1 and TRBJ2-7; the D is unclear. Deletions cut 1 base from V and 2 bases from J, with 9 bases between. Germline loops: CDR1 MNHNS, CDR2 SASEGT. The CDR3 is made up of 14 amino acids. The CDR3 loop is CASSEGGVPYEQYF. Written as DNA, the CDR3 is TGTGCCAGCAGTGAAGGTGGGGTTCCCTACGAGCAGTACTTC.

This clonotype was observed a few times. V is TRBV28 and J is TRBJ2-7; TRBD1 might be the D (5 bases). The CDR3 is made up of 15 amino acids. Trimming left V 5 bases short and J 4 bases short, with 18 bases between. Germline values: CDR1 MDHEN, CDR2 SYDVKM. For the CDR3, the DNA is TGTGCCAGCAGTGCTCGCGAGAACAGGCTTTACGAGCAGTACTTC. Protein sequence: CASSARENRLYEQYF.

This clonotype was recorded at least ten times. The chain combines TRBV4-1 with TRBJ2-7; D call uncertain. Trimming took off 1 base at V and 0 bases at J, with 7 bases between the two ends. Germline CDR1 is MGHRA and CDR2 is YSYEKL. This CDR3 has 14 amino acids. CDR3 in amino acids: CASSQVQLSYEQYF. In nucleotides, the CDR3 is TGCGCCAGCAGCCAAGTCCAGCTCTCCTACGAGCAGTACTTC.

In this sample, this clonotype turned up many times. The chain joins TRBV5-1 to TRBJ1-1; D remains unclear. The germline CDR1 and CDR2 sequences are SGHRS and YFSETQ. The CDR3 is 13 residues long. Between the trimmed V and J ends, which lost 0 bases and 4 bases, there was a span of 7 bases. The CDR3 loop is CASSLEQITEAFF. As DNA, the CDR3 is TGCGCCAGCAGCTTGGAACAGATCACTGAAGCTTTCTTT.

This clonotype was detected a few times. The chain combines TRBV4-2 with TRBJ2-7, with 7 bases fitting TRBD1. V lost 3 bases and J lost 5; bases outside the gene matches: 7. Germline CDR1 LGHNA, CDR2 YNFKEQ. This CDR3 is 14 amino acids long. Here the CDR3 DNA reads TGTGCCAGCAGCCAGCCTCTTGGGACAGACGAGCAGTACTTC. Protein sequence: CASSQPLGTDEQYF.

The rearrangement links TRBV25-1 to TRBJ2-6; perhaps TRBD2 as D (5 bases). Germline lookup yields CDR1 MGHDK and CDR2 SYGVNS. V lost 7 bases to trimming and J lost 4 bases, with 20 bases between them. This CDR3 is built from 17 residues. CDR3 DNA sequence: TGTGCCAGCATTGGGGTAAGGAACGGACTGGGGGCCAACGTCCTGACTTTC. Translation gives CASIGVRNGLGANVLTF.

The chain uses TRBV29-1 and TRBJ2-1, with a tentative D call TRBD2 (6 bases). The germline V and J ends were trimmed by 1 base and 2 bases, with 6 bases remaining between them. CDR3 length: 13 residues. From germline, CDR1 is SQVTM and CDR2 ANQGSEA. This CDR3 reads CSVEGGTYNEQFF. As DNA, the CDR3 is TGCAGCGTTGAAGGCGGGACCTACAATGAGCAGTTCTTC.

This clonotype occurred many times. The chain is built from TRBV6-2 or TRBV6-3 and TRBJ2-5, with D hard to call. Germline CDR1 is MNHEY and CDR2 is SVGEGT. V lost 1 base and J 0 bases, leaving 12 bases between the germline ends. This CDR3 spans 16 amino acids. The CDR3: CASSYYVGSYQETQYF. The CDR3, as DNA: TGTGCCAGCAGTTACTACGTTGGCAGTTACCAAGAGACCCAGTACTTC.

The CDR3, as DNA: TGTGCCAGCAGCGAGTCGGTGGGTTACAATGAGCAGTTCTTC. Encoded protein: CASSESVGYNEQFF. This rearrangement joins TRBV7-9 to TRBJ2-1; no definite D call. Trimming stripped 5 bases from V and 4 bases from J, with 12 bases between. There are 14 residues in the CDR3. The germline CDR1 and CDR2 sequences are SEHNR and FQNEAQ (reference sequence). The full variable domain, rest sourced from reference TRBV7-9 and TRBJ2-1, is DTGVSQNPRHKITKRGQNVTFRCDPISEHNRLYWYRQTLGQGPEFLTYFQNEAQLEKSRLLSDRFSAERPKGSFSTLEIQRTEQGDSAMYLCASSESVGYNEQFFGPGTRLTVL.

This clonotype turned up a few times. The J gene is TRBJ2-7, the V gene TRBV4-3; 7 bases match TRBD2. Per the germline V gene, CDR1 is LGHNA and CDR2 is YSLEER. The CDR3 sequence is 15 residues long. Trimming removed 0 bases from V and 2 bases from J; junction bases left unmatched: 4. The CDR3 DNA is TGCGCCAGCAGCCAAGAGCCTAGCGGCCCCTACGAGCAGTACTTC. Its protein is CASSQEPSGPYEQYF.

This clonotype has more than one count but fewer than ten. The chain is built from TRBV7-3 and TRBJ2-1, with D perhaps TRBD1 or TRBD2 (7 bases each). Trimming removed 0 bases at V and 8 bases at J, with 20 bases between. The CDR3 is made up of 17 amino acids. Germline CDR1 reads SGHTA; CDR2 reads FQGTGA. CDR3 amino acids: CASSLTGGWERGHEQFF. The DNA of the CDR3 is TGTGCCAGCAGCTTAACGGGGGGGTGGGAGAGGGGGCATGAGCAGTTCTTC. The full variable domain, its missing parts supplied by reference TRBV7-3 and TRBJ2-1, is GAGVSQTPSNKVTEKGKYVELRCDPISGHTALYWYRQSLGQGPEFLIYFQGTGAADDSGLPNDRFFAVRPEGSVSTLKIQRTERGDSAVYLCASSLTGGWERGHEQFFGPGTRLTVL.

The rearrangement uses TRBV4-3 and TRBJ2-2; 9 bases agree with TRBD1. The junction had 2 bases not matched to a gene; V was cut back by 1 base and J by 2 bases. The CDR3 extends over 16 amino acids. CDR1 LGHNA and CDR2 YSLEER come from the germline V gene. As DNA, the CDR3 is TGCGCCAGCAGCCAAGGGACAGGGGCCAACACCGGGGAGCTGTTTTTT. Its translation is CASSQGTGANTGELFF.

This clonotype was counted a few times. V gene TRBV6-5 combines with J gene TRBJ1-2; D uncertain. With 1 base removed from V and 3 bases from J, the gap between germline ends came to 9 bases. From germline, CDR1 is MNHEY and CDR2 SVGAGI. This CDR3 has 14 amino acids. The DNA of the CDR3 is TGTGCCAGCAGTTACTGGGGTCAGGACTATGGCTACACCTTC. This encodes CASSYWGQDYGYTF.

The table lists this clonotype with a count of one. The V and J genes are TRBV2 and TRBJ1-5; TRBD1 might be the D (5 bases). The germline V gene has CDR1 SNHLY and CDR2 FYNNEI. The length of the CDR3 is 15 residues. Trimming removed 5 bases at V and 6 bases at J, with 17 bases between. CDR3 protein: CASSRGQGVGQPQHF. DNA of the CDR3: TGTGCCAGCAGTAGAGGCCAGGGAGTGGGTCAGCCCCAGCATTTT.

This chain connects TRBV20-1 to TRBJ2-7, with a weak D call TRBD2 (5 bases). The CDR3 covers 14 residues. Looked up from germline, CDR1 is DFQATT and CDR2 is SNEGSKA (reference sequence). V was trimmed by 2 bases and J by 5 bases, leaving 16 bases between them. DNA of the CDR3: TGCAGTGCTAGACCCACTAGTATCCGCCACGAGCAGTACTTC. It codes for CSARPTSIRHEQYF.

The chain carries TRBV4-3 and TRBJ2-7, with a weak D call TRBD2 (5 bases). The CDR3 is 15 amino acids. Germline V gene lookup returns CDR1 LGHNA and CDR2 YSLEER. The V end lost 0 bases, the J end lost 2 bases, and 11 bases lay between the germline ends. CDR3 nucleotides: TGCGCCAGCAGCCAAGAGGGGAGCGGAACCTACGAGCAGTACTTC. Protein: CASSQEGSGTYEQYF.

This clonotype was observed many times. The chain links TRBV7-9 to TRBJ2-3; no definite D call. Trimming took off 4 bases at V and 8 bases at J, with 13 bases between the two ends. CDR3 length: 13 residues. Germline CDR1 and CDR2: SEHNR and FQNEAQ (reference sequence). This CDR3 reads CASSSPTEFTQYF. In nucleotides, the CDR3 is TGTGCCAGCAGCTCGCCCACGGAGTTTACGCAGTATTTT. The variable domain in full, completed from reference TRBV7-9 and TRBJ2-3, reads DTGVSQNPRHKITKRGQNVTFRCDPISEHNRLYWYRQTLGQGPEFLTYFQNEAQLEKSRLLSDRFSAERPKGSFSTLEIQRTEQGDSAMYLCASSSPTEFTQYFGPGTRLTVL.

The sample holds many counts of this clonotype. V and J are TRBV7-6 and TRBJ2-7; no firm D call. The CDR3 totals 15 residues. Germline assignment: CDR1 SGHVS and CDR2 FNYEAQ. V lost 1 base and J 3 bases, leaving 13 bases between the germline ends. This CDR3 reads CASSLEAVGNYEQYF. The CDR3, as DNA: TGTGCCAGCAGCTTAGAGGCAGTAGGGAACTACGAGCAGTACTTC. The variable domain in full, completed from reference TRBV7-6 and TRBJ2-7, reads GAGVSQSPRYKVTKRGQDVALRCDPISGHVSLYWYRQALGQGPEFLTYFNYEAQQDKSGLPNDRFSAERPEGSISTLTIQRTEQRDSAMYRCASSLEAVGNYEQYFGPGTRLTVT.

The V and J genes are TRBV29-1 and TRBJ2-1; 8 bases agree with TRBD2. V lost 1 base and J lost 0; bases outside the gene matches: 14. Germline CDR1 is SQVTM and CDR2 is ANQGSEA. This CDR3 contains 19 residues. The CDR3 loop is CSVEGGNSGMPSSYNEQFF. The CDR3 bases are TGCAGCGTTGAAGGGGGCAATAGCGGGATGCCTTCCTCCTACAATGAGCAGTTCTTC.

This rearrangement joins TRBV4-1 to TRBJ1-1; weak D call: TRBD1 (5 bases). The CDR3 contains 12 residues. Germline CDR1 is MGHRA and CDR2 is YSYEKL. V shed 10 bases and J shed 1 base, with 10 bases lying between them. Written as DNA, the CDR3 is TGCGCCACGGCCGGGGGGAACACTGAAGCTTTCTTT. Translating it yields CATAGGNTEAFF.

The V and J genes are TRBV14 and TRBJ2-1; D is undetermined. There are 11 residues in the CDR3. Per germline, CDR1 SGHDN and CDR2 FVKESK. V was pared by 5 bases and J by 12 bases, with 11 bases between. The CDR3 sequence: CASSAQAGQFF. In DNA form, the CDR3 reads TGTGCCAGCAGCGCTCAGGCCGGGCAGTTCTTC.

The chain joins TRBV29-1 to TRBJ1-1; D is unresolved. This CDR3 has 11 amino acids. Trimming stripped 7 bases from V and 0 bases from J, with 6 bases between. Germline loops: CDR1 SQVTM, CDR2 ANQGSEA. For the CDR3, the DNA is TGCAGCGGGAACATGAACACTGAAGCTTTCTTT. Protein: CSGNMNTEAFF. Complete variable domain (other parts from reference TRBV29-1 and TRBJ1-1): SAVISQKPSRDICQRGTSLTIQCQVDSQVTMMFWYRQQPGQSLTLIATANQGSEATYESGFVIDKFPISRPNLTFSTLTVSNMSPEDSSIYLCSGNMNTEAFFGQGTRLTVV.